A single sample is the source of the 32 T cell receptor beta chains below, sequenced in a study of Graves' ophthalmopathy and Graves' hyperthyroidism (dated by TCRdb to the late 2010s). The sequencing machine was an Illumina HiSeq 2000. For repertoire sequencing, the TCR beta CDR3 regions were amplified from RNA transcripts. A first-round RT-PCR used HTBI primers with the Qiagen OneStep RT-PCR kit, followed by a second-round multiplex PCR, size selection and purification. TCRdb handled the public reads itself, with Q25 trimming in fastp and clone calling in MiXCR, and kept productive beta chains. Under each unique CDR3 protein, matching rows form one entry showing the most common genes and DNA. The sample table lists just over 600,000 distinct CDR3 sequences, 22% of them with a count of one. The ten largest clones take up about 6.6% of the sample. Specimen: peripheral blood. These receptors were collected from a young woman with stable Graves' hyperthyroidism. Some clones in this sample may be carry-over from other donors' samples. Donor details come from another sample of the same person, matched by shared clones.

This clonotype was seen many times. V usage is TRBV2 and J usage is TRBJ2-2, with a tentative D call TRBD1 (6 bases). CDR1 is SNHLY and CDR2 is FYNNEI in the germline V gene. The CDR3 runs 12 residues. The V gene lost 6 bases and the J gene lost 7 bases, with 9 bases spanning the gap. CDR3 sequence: CASSQGSGELFF. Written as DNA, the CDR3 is TGTGCCAGCAGCCAGGGGAGCGGGGAGCTGTTTTTT.

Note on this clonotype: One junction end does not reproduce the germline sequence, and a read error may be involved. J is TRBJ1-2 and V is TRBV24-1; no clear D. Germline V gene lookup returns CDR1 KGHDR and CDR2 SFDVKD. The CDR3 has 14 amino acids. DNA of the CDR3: TGTGCCACCAGCGATTTGTGGAGTAACTATGGCTACACCTTC. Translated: CATSDLWSNYGYTF.

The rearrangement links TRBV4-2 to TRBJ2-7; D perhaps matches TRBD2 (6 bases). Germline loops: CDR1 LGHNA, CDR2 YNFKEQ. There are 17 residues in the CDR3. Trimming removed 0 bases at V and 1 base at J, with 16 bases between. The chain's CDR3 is CASSQESWDSNSYEQYF. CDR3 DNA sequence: TGTGCCAGCAGCCAAGAATCCTGGGACTCTAATTCCTACGAGCAGTACTTC.

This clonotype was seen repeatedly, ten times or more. CDR3 DNA: TGTGCCAGCAGCTTATCTATCGGATTAGAGACCCAGTACTTC. Its translation is CASSLSIGLETQYF. The chain is built from TRBV11-1 and TRBJ2-5; D remains unclear. CDR1 and CDR2 from the germline V gene are SGHAT and FQDESV (reference sequence). CDR3 length equals 14 residues. Trimming pared 2 bases from V and 4 bases from J, leaving 11 bases between.

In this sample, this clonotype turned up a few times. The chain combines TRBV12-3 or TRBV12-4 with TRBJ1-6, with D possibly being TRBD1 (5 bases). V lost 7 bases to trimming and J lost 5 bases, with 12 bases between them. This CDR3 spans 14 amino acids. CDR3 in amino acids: CASTQGLHNSPLHF. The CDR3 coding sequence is TGTGCCAGCACCCAGGGCCTCCATAATTCACCCCTCCACTTT.

This CDR3 is CATQAGTPRVETQYF. The DNA of the CDR3 is TGTGCCACACAAGCCGGGACACCTCGAGTGGAGACCCAGTACTTC. The chain links TRBV6-1 to TRBJ2-5, with D possibly matching TRBD1 (6 bases). Germline-derived CDR1 and CDR2 are MNHNS and SASEGT. V was pared by 10 bases and J by 5 bases, with 23 bases between. The CDR3 is 15 residues long.

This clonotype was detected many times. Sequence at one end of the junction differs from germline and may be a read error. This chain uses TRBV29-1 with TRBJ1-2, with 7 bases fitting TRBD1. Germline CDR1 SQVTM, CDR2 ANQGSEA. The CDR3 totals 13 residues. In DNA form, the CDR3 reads TGCAGCGTTGCAAACAGGGGTATCGAGGGCTACACCTTT. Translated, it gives CSVANRGIEGYTF.

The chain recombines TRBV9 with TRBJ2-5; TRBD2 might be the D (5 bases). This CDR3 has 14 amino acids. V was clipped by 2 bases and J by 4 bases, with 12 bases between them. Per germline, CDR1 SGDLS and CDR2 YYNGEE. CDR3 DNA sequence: TGTGCCAGCAGCGTGCCGGATGGGAGAGAGACCCAGTACTTC. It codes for CASSVPDGRETQYF.

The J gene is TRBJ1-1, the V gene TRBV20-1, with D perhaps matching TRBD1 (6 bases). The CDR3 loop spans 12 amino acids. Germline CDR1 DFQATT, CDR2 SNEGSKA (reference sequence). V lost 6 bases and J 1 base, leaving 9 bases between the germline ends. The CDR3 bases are TGCAGTGCCGACAGGACGAACACTGAAGCTTTCTTT. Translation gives CSADRTNTEAFF.

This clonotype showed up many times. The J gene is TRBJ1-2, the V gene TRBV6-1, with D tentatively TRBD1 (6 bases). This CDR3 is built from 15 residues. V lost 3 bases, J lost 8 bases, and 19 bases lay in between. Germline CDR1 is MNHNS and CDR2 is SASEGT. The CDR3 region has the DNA TGTGCCAGCAGTGAGCACGCGGGACACTCAACCGGCTACACCTTC. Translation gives CASSEHAGHSTGYTF.

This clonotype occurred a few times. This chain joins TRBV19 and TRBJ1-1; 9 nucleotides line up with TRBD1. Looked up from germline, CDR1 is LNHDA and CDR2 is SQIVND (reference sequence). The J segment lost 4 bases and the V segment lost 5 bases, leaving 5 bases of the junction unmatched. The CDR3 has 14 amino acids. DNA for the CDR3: TGTGCCAGTAGTGCGGGACAGGGAGTCACTGAAGCTTTCTTT. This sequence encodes CASSAGQGVTEAFF.

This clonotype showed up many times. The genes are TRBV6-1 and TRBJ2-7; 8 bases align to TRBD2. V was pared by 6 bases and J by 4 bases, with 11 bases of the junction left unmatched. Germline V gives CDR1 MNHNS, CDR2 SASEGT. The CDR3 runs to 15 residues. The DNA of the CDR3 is TGTGCCAGCAGGAGGGGGGGACTAGGGTCTTACGAGCAGTACTTC. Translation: CASRRGGLGSYEQYF.

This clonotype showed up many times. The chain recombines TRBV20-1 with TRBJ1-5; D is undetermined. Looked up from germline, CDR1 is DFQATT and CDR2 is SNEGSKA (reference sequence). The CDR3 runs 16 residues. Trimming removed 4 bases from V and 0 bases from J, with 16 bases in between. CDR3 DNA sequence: TGCAGTGCTAAAAGCGGGAGCGGGAATAGCAATCAGCCCCAGCATTTT. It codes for CSAKSGSGNSNQPQHF.

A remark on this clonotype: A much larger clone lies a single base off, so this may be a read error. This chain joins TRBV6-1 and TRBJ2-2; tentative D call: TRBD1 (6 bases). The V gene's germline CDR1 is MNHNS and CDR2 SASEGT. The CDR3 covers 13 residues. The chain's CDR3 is CASYDRPTGELCF. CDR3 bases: TGTGCCAGTTATGACAGGCCCACCGGGGAGCTGTGTTTT.

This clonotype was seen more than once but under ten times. CDR3 protein: CASSTGTVRETQYF. As DNA, the CDR3 is TGCGCCAGCAGCACCGGGACAGTACGAGAGACCCAGTACTTC. This sequence joins TRBV5-1 and TRBJ2-5; 7 bases fit TRBD1. V lost 4 bases, J lost 4 bases, and 7 bases stayed unmatched. This CDR3 spans 14 amino acids. Germline V gene data show CDR1 as SGHRS and CDR2 as YFSETQ.

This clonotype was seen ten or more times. In DNA, the CDR3 is TGTGCCACCTCCCCGGGACAGGGGGCCTCCTACGAGCAGTACTTC. This translates into CATSPGQGASYEQYF. V and J are TRBV6-1 and TRBJ2-7; 12 nucleotides match TRBD1. CDR1 MNHNS and CDR2 SASEGT come from the germline V gene. This CDR3 contains 15 residues. J was trimmed by 0 bases and V by 10 bases; bases with no gene match: 7.

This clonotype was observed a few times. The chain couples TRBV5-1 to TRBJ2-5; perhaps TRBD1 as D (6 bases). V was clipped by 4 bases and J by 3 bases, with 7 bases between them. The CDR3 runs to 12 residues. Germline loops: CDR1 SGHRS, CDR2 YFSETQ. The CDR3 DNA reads TGCGCCAGCAGCAGGGACAAAGAGACCCAGTACTTC. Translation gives CASSRDKETQYF.

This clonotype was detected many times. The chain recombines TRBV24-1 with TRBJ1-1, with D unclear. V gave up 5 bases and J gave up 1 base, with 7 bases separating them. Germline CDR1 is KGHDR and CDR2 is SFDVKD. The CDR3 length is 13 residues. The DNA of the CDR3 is TGTGCCACCAGTGCCCCCTCGAACACTGAAGCTTTCTTT. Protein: CATSAPSNTEAFF.

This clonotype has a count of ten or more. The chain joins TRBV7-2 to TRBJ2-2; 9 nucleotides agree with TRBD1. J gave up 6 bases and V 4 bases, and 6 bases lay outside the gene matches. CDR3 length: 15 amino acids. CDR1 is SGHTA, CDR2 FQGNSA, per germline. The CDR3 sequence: CASSYGTGMAGELFF. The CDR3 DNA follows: TGTGCCAGCAGCTACGGGACAGGGATGGCCGGGGAGCTGTTTTTT.

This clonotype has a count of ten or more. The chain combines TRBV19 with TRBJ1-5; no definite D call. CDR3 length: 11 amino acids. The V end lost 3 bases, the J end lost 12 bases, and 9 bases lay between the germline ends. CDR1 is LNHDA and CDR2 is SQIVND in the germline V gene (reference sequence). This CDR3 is CASSILGIQHF. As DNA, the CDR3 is TGTGCCAGTAGTATCCTAGGGATCCAGCATTTT.

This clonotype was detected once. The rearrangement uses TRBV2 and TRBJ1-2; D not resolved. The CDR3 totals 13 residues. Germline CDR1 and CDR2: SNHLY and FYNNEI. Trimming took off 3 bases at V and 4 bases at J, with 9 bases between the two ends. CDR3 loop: CASSEVLLYGYTF. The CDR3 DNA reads TGTGCCAGCAGTGAGGTATTGCTCTATGGCTACACCTTC.

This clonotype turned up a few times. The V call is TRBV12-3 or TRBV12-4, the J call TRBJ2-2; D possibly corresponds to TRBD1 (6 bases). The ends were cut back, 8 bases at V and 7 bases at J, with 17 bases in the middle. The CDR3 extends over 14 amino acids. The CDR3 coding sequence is TGTGCCAGCCGAATGGGACAAACCGGCGGGGAGCTGTTTTTT. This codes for CASRMGQTGGELFF.

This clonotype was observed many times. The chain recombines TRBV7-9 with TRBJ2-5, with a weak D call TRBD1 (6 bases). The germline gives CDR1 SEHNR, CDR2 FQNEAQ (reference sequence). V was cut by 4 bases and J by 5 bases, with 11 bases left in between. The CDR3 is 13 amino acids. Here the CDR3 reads CASSYQGWETQYF. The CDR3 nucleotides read TGTGCCAGCAGCTACCAGGGGTGGGAGACCCAGTACTTC.

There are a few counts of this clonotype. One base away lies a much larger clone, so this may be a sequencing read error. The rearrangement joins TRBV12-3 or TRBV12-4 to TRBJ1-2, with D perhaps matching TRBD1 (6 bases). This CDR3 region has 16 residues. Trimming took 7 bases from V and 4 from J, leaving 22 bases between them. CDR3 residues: CASIKQGAPAGYGYTF. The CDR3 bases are TGTGCCAGCATCAAACAGGGAGCCCCAGCTGGCTATGGCTACACCTTC.

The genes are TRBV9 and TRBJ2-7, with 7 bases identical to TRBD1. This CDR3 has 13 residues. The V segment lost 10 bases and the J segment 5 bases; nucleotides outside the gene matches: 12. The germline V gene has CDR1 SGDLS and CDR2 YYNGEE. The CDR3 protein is CAATGTERHEQYF. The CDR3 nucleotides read TGTGCCGCCACCGGGACAGAGCGACACGAGCAGTACTTC.

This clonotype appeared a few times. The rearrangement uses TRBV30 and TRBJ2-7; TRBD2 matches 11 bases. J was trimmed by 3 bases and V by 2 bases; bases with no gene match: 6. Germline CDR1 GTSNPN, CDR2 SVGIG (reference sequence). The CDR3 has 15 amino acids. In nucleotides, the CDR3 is TGTGCCTGGAGTTATAATAGCGGGGGGGTCTACGAGCAGTACTTC. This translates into CAWSYNSGGVYEQYF.

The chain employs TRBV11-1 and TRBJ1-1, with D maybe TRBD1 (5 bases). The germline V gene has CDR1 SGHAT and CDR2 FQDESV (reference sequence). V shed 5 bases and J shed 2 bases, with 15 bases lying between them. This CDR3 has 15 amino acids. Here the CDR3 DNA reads TGTGCCAGCAGCCCCATCTGGGGGTTCAACACTGAAGCTTTCTTT. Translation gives CASSPIWGFNTEAFF.

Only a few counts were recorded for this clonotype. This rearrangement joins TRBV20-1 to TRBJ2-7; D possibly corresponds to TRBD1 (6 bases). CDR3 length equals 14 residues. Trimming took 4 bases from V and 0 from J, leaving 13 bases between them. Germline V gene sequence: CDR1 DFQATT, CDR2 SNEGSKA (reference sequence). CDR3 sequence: CSATDRTPSYEQYF. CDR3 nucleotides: TGCAGTGCTACAGACAGGACTCCCTCCTACGAGCAGTACTTC.

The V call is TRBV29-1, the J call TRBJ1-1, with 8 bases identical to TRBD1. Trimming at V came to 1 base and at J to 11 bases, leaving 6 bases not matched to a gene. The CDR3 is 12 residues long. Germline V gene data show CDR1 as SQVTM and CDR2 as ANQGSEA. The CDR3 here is CSVEAQGARAFF. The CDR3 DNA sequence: TGCAGCGTTGAAGCGCAGGGGGCGCGGGCTTTCTTT.

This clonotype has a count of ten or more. The CDR3 region has the DNA TGTGCCAGCAGCCGGGGGGCGCCTCGGGAGACCCAGTACTTC. It is translated as CASSRGAPRETQYF. The chain joins TRBV11-1 to TRBJ2-5; perhaps TRBD2 as D (7 bases). CDR3 length equals 14 residues. The germline CDR1 and CDR2 sequences are SGHAT and FQDESV (reference sequence). The germline V and J ends were trimmed by 5 bases and 5 bases, with 15 bases remaining between them. The full variable domain, its missing parts supplied by reference TRBV11-1 and TRBJ2-5, is EAEVAQSPRYKITEKSQAVAFWCDPISGHATLYWYRQILGQGPELLVQFQDESVVDDSQLPKDRFSAERLKGVDSTLKIQPAELGDSAMYLCASSRGAPRETQYFGPGTRLLVL.

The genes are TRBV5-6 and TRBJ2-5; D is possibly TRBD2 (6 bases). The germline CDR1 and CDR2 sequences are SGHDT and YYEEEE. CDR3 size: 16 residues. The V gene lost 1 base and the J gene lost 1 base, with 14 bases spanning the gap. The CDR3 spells CASSLPPGLIQETQYF. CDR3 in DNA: TGTGCCAGCAGCTTGCCACCAGGACTAATCCAAGAGACCCAGTACTTC. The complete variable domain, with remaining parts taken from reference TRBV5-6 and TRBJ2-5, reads DAGVTQSPTHLIKTRGQQVTLRCSPKSGHDTVSWYQQALGQGPQFIFQYYEEEERQRGNFPDRFSGHQFPNYSSELNVNALLLGDSALYLCASSLPPGLIQETQYFGPGTRLLVL.

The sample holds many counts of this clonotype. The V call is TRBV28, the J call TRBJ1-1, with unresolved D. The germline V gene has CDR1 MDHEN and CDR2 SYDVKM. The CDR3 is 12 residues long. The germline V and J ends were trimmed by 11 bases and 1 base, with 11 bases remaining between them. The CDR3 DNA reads TGTGCCTCCCGTTTGAGGAACACTGAAGCTTTCTTT. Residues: CASRLRNTEAFF.